This T cell receptor (beta chain) derives from a study of Ad26.COV2.S vaccination and SARS-CoV-2 variants. Study details: In the study, Ad26.COV2.S was injected intramuscularly once, or twice 56 days apart. Overall study findings and caveats: Participants given vaccine showed non-spike TCR breadth similar to that of placebo recipients.

Regarding treatment: over 15 received Ad26.COV2.S at low or high dose, single or two shots; 5 received placebo; per-sample allocation not given. Specimens were obtained on day 63 following the first vaccine or placebo injection. The CDR3 is 15 residues long. Germline lookup yields CDR1 SGHRS and CDR2 YFSETQ. Trimming cost V 4 bases and J 1 base, with 12 bases left between them. The data were produced by immunoSEQ multiplex PCR, yet TCRdb's version contains in-frame clones alone and is incomplete. The table records more than 300,000 clones, about 82% of them present only once. This clone appeared a single time. The antigen remains undetermined. Within the sample, other DNA sequences also encode this same CDR3.

The specimen was peripheral blood, collected in a trial of Ad26.COV2.S vaccine versus placebo. V usage is TRBV5-1 and J usage is TRBJ2-1; D might be TRBD1 (6 bases). The sequence derives from a person aged 18-60 years who received the Ad26.COV2.S COVID-19 vaccine or a placebo. The CDR3 nucleotides are TGCGCCAGCAGCGGCGGCCAGGGGTCCTACAATGAGCAGTTCTTC. This sequence encodes CASSGGQGSYNEQFF.